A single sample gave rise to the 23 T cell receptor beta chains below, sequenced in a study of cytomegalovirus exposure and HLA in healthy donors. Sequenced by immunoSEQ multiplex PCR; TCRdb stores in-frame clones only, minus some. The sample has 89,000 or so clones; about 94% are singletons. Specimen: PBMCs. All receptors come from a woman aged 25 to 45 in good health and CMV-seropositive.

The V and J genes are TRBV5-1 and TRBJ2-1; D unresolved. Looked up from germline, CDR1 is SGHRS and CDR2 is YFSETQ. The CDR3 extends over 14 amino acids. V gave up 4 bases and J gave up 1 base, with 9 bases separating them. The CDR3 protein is CASSAEHSYNEQFF. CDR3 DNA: TGCGCCAGCAGCGCGGAACATTCCTACAATGAGCAGTTCTTC.

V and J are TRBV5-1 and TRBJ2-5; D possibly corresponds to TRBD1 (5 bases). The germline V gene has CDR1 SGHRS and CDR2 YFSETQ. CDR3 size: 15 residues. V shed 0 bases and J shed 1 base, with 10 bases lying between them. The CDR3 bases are TGCGCCAGCAGCTTGGCCCGGACAACCCAAGAGACCCAGTACTTC. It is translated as CASSLARTTQETQYF.

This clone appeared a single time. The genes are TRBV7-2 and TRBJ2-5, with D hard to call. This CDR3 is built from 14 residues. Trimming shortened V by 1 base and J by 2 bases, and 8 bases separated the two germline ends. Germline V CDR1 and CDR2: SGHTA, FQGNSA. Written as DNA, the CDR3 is TGTGCCAGCAGCTTAGGGAGAGCTCAAGAGACCCAGTACTTC. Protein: CASSLGRAQETQYF.

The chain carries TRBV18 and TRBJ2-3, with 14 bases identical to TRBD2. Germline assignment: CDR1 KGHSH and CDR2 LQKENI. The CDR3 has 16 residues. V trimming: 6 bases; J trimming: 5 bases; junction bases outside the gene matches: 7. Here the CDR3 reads CASSQRLAGGGDTQYF. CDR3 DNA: TGTGCCAGCTCCCAGCGACTAGCGGGAGGGGGAGATACGCAGTATTTT.

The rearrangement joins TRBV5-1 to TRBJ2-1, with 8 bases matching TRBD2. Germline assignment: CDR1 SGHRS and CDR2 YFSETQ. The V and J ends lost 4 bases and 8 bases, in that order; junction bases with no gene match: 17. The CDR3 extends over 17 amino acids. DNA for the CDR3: TGCGCCAGCAGCCGGTCTTCAGCGGGAGTCCTTCCGGATGAGCAGTTCTTC. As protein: CASSRSSAGVLPDEQFF.

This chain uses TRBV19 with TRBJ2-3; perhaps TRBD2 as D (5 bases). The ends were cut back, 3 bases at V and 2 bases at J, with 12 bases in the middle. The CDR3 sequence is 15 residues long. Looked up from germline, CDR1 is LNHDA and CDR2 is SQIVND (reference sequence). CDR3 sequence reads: CASSMSLGLTDTQYF. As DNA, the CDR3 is TGTGCCAGTAGTATGTCCCTCGGACTCACAGATACGCAGTATTTT.

The CDR3 nucleotides read TGCAGCGTTGAATGGTCCTTTCGCGGGAGAAACCAAGAGACCCAGTACTTC. Protein: CSVEWSFRGRNQETQYF. The chain is built from TRBV29-1 and TRBJ2-5, with 7 bases lining up with TRBD2. Germline V gene sequence: CDR1 SQVTM, CDR2 ANQGSEA. This CDR3 has 17 residues. J lost 0 bases, V lost 2 bases, and 12 bases had no gene match.

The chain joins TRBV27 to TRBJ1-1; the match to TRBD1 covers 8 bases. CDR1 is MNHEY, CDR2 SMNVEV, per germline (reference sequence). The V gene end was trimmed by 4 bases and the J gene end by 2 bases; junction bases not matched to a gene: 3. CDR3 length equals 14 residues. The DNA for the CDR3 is TGTGCCAGCAGTTGGACAGGGCGAAACACTGAAGCTTTCTTT. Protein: CASSWTGRNTEAFF.

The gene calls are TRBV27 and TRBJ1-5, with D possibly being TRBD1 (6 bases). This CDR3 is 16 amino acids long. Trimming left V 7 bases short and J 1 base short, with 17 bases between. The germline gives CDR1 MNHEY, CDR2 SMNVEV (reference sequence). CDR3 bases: TGTGCCAGCAACCCAGGGGTCAGCATAAGCAATCAGCCCCAGCATTTT. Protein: CASNPGVSISNQPQHF.

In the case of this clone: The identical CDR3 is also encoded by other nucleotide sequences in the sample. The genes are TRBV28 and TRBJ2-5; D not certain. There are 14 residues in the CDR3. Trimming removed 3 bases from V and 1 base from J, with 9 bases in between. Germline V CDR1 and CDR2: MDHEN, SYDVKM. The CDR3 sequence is CASSFVAPQETQYF. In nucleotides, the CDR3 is TGTGCCAGCAGTTTTGTTGCGCCCCAAGAGACCCAGTACTTC.

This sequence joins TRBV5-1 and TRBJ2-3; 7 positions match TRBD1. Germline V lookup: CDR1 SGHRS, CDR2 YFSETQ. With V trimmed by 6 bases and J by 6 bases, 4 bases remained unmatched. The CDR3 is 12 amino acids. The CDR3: CASTLQGDTQYF. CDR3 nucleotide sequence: TGCGCCAGCACCCTACAGGGGGATACGCAGTATTTT.

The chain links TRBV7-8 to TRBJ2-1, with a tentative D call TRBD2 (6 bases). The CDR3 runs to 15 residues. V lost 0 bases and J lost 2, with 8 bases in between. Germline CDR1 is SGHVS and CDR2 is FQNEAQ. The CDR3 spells CASSLASGAYNEQFF. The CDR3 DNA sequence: TGTGCCAGCAGCTTAGCTAGCGGAGCCTACAATGAGCAGTTCTTC.

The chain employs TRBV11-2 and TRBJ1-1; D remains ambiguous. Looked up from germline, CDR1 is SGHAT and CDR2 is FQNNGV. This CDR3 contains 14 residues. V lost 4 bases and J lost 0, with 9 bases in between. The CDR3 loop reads CASSSHTMNTEAFF. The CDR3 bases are TGTGCCAGCAGCTCCCACACCATGAACACTGAAGCTTTCTTT.

CDR3 bases: TGTGCCAGCAACCAGGGGGAGATTTACGAGCAGTACTTC. It specifies CASNQGEIYEQYF. V usage is TRBV28 and J usage is TRBJ2-7; 7 bases are a match to TRBD1. The CDR3 is 13 amino acids. After removal of 7 bases from V and 4 bases from J, the junction contained 7 bases not matched to a gene. The germline V gene encodes CDR1 MDHEN and CDR2 SYDVKM.

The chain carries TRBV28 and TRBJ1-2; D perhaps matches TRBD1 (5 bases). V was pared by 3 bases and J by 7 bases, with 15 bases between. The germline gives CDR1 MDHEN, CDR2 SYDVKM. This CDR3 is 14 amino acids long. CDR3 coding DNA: TGTGCCAGCAGTTTCAGGGTAGCGGGAAGTGGCTACACCTTC. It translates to CASSFRVAGSGYTF.

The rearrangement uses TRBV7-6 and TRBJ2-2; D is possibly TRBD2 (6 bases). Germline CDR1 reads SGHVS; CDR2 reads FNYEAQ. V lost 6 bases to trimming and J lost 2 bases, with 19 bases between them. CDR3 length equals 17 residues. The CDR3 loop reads CASSSHAVSGNTGELFF. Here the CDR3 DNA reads TGTGCCAGCAGTTCCCATGCGGTTAGCGGCAACACCGGGGAGCTGTTTTTT.

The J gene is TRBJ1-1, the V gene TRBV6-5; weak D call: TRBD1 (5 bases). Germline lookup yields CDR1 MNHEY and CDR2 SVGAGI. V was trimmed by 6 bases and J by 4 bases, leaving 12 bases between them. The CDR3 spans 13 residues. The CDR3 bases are TGTGCCAGCAGCCCGGGGGGGAGCACTGAAGCTTTCTTT. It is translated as CASSPGGSTEAFF.

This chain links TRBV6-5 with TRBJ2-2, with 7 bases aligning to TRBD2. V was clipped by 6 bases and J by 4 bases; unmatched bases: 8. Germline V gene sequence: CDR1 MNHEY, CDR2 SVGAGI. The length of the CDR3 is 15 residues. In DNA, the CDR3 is TGTGCCAGCAGACGAAGCGGGGCGGCCACCGGGGAGCTGTTTTTT. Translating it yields CASRRSGAATGELFF.

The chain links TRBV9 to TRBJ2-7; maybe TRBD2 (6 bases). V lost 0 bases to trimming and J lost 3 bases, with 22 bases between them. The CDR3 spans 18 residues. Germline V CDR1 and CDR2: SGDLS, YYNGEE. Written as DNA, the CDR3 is TGTGCCAGCAGCGTAGCTGGGGATAGGCGGGGACGAGACTACGAGCAGTACTTC. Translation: CASSVAGDRRGRDYEQYF.

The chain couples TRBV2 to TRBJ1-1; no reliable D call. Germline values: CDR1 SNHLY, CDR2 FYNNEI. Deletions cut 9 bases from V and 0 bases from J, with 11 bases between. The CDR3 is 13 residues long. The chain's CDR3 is CASLPIMNTEAFF. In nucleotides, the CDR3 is TGTGCCAGTCTACCTATAATGAACACTGAAGCTTTCTTT.

CDR3 in amino acids: CASSLDAGLNGVTQYF. In DNA, the CDR3 is TGTGCCAGCAGCTTAGATGCGGGGCTTAACGGAGTCACGCAGTATTTT. The chain joins TRBV11-2 to TRBJ2-3, with D tentatively TRBD2 (6 bases). Germline CDR1 is SGHAT and CDR2 is FQNNGV. The V and J ends lost 0 bases and 9 bases respectively, with 19 bases between them. The CDR3 contains 16 residues.

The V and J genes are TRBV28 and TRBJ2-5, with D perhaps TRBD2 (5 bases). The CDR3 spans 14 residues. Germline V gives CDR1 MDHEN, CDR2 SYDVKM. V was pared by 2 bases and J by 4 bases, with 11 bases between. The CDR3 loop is CASSLTSSAETQYF. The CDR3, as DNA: TGTGCCAGCAGTTTAACTAGTTCGGCAGAGACCCAGTACTTC.

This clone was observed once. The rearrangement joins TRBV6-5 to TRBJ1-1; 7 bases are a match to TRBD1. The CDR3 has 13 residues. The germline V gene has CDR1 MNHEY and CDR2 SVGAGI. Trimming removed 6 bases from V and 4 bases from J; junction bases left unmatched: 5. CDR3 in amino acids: CASSTGVFTEAFF. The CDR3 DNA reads TGTGCCAGCAGCACAGGGGTCTTCACTGAAGCTTTCTTT.